The present TCR beta chain was sequenced within a study of T-cell reconstitution after alpha-beta-depleted transplantation in children. A single count supports this clonotype. V lost 3 bases and J lost 7, with 9 bases in between. The length of the CDR3 is 13 residues. In germline, CDR1 is KGHSH, CDR2 LQKENI. The TCRbeta library was prepared with unique molecular identifiers. MiXCR, run by TCRdb on the PCR reads, gives a single entry per CDR3 protein. The sample consists of about 540,000 distinct CDR3 sequences, around 19% of them appearing once. The sample here was PBMCs from the stem cell graft donor, taken from the stem cell graft. The rearrangement uses TRBV18 and TRBJ1-4; no reliable D call. The source of this sequence is a human donor who donated a stem cell graft to a child with acute lymphoblastic leukemia. The CDR3 reads CASSPKQAEKLFF. Here the CDR3 DNA reads TGTGCCAGCTCACCCAAGCAAGCTGAAAAACTGTTTTTT.